This T cell receptor (beta chain) originates from a study of blood T cell repertoires in COVID-19. Deletions cut 0 bases from V and 8 bases from J, with 12 bases between. Germline CDR1 is SGDLS and CDR2 is YYNGEE. This CDR3 spans 15 amino acids. The repertoire was sequenced with immunoSEQ multiplex PCR; TCRdb's copy has only in-frame clones and lacks some. The data hold some 180,000 clones, with 80% to 85% observed a single time. V gene TRBV9 combines with J gene TRBJ1-6, with unresolved D. Sequencing input: PBMCs or T cells enriched from blood (not recorded which). The receptor comes from a woman aged 25 to 45 who had been exposed to COVID-19. The CDR3 DNA follows: TGTGCCAGCAGCGTAGATGAGGGAGTTGATTCACCCCTCCACTTT. It translates to CASSVDEGVDSPLHF.